The 28 T cell receptor beta chains below were found in one sample sequenced in a study of blood T cell repertoires in COVID-19. The repertoire was sequenced with immunoSEQ multiplex PCR; TCRdb's copy has only in-frame clones and lacks some. The table shows just under 350,000 clones, with 88% occurring only once. Material for sequencing was peripheral blood. The source of these receptors is a woman in her seventies with COVID-19, enrolled during active disease.

The chain carries TRBV15 and TRBJ1-5; D uncertain. The CDR3 has 14 amino acids. CDR1 and CDR2 (germline): LNHNV, YYDKDF (reference sequence). V dropped 1 base and J dropped 4 bases, with 8 bases sitting between them. The CDR3 sequence: CATSRGILNQPQHF. In DNA form, the CDR3 reads TGTGCCACCAGCAGAGGTATCCTGAATCAGCCCCAGCATTTT.

This clone was seen only once. This chain joins TRBV29-1 and TRBJ2-3, with a tentative D call TRBD2 (6 bases). CDR1 is SQVTM, CDR2 ANQGSEA, per germline. Trimming pared 1 base from V and 4 bases from J, leaving 9 bases between. This CDR3 has 13 amino acids. CDR3 region: CSVEGVAADTQYF. Written as DNA, the CDR3 is TGCAGCGTTGAAGGAGTAGCGGCAGATACGCAGTATTTT.

The chain carries TRBV5-6 and TRBJ2-7; 9 bases align to TRBD1. From germline, CDR1 is SGHDT and CDR2 YYEEEE. This CDR3 is 14 amino acids long. V shed 4 bases, J shed 1 base, and the junction held 3 bases outside the gene matches. In DNA, the CDR3 is TGTGCCAGCAGCACCGGGACAGGGTCCTACGAGCAGTACTTC. This gives the protein CASSTGTGSYEQYF.

The V call is TRBV6-5, the J call TRBJ1-2; TRBD1 matches 11 bases. The V gene's germline CDR1 is MNHEY and CDR2 SVGAGI. The ends lost 2 bases at V and 6 bases at J; junction bases unmatched: 2. This CDR3 spans 14 amino acids. CDR3 in amino acids: CASSYGQGADGYTF. CDR3 bases: TGTGCCAGCAGTTACGGACAGGGGGCGGATGGCTACACCTTC.

V and J are TRBV28 and TRBJ1-4, with D possibly matching TRBD1 (5 bases). Between the trimmed V and J ends, which lost 0 bases and 2 bases, there was a span of 7 bases. The CDR3 runs 15 residues. Germline V lookup: CDR1 MDHEN, CDR2 SYDVKM. CDR3: CASSLWQGTNEKLFF. The CDR3 bases are TGTGCCAGCAGTTTATGGCAGGGCACTAATGAAAAACTGTTTTTT.

The gene calls are TRBV19 and TRBJ2-7; unclear D gene. The germline CDR1 and CDR2 sequences are LNHDA and SQIVND (reference sequence). Between the trimmed V and J ends, which lost 7 bases and 0 bases, there was a span of 7 bases. The CDR3 runs 12 residues. CDR3 sequence reads: CASIGSSYEQYF. CDR3 DNA sequence: TGTGCCAGTATCGGTAGCTCCTACGAGCAGTACTTC.

CDR3 region: CASSQDFGRTEAFF. The CDR3 DNA is TGCGCCAGCAGCCAAGATTTCGGGAGAACTGAAGCTTTCTTT. The chain links TRBV4-3 to TRBJ1-1; D is unclear. Germline CDR1 and CDR2: LGHNA and YSLEER. This CDR3 spans 14 amino acids. The ends were cut back, 0 bases at V and 5 bases at J, with 10 bases in the middle.

The V and J genes are TRBV5-1 and TRBJ1-1; D remains unclear. V gave up 0 bases and J gave up 6 bases, with 12 bases separating them. This CDR3 is 14 amino acids long. Germline assignment: CDR1 SGHRS and CDR2 YFSETQ. Written as DNA, the CDR3 is TGCGCCAGCAGCTTGGCCCCTCCCTCCCCTGAAGCTTTCTTT. Its translation is CASSLAPPSPEAFF.

On this clone itself: Different DNA sequences within this sample yield the same CDR3. The V gene is TRBV7-2, the J gene TRBJ2-3; D might be TRBD2 (6 bases). The CDR3 totals 14 residues. Germline V gives CDR1 SGHTA, CDR2 FQGNSA. V was pared by 0 bases and J by 5 bases, with 9 bases between. CDR3 protein: CASSLASGGDTQYF. The CDR3 region has the DNA TGTGCCAGCAGCTTAGCCTCCGGGGGAGATACGCAGTATTTT.

The gene calls are TRBV3-1 (or the pseudogene TRBV3-2) and TRBJ2-1, with 7 nucleotides matching TRBD1. Trimming cost V 0 bases and J 7 bases; bases outside gene matches: 18. Germline-derived CDR1 and CDR2 are LGHDT and YNNKEL (reference sequence). This CDR3 region has 19 residues. The CDR3 nucleotides read TGTGCCAGCAGCCAAGACGTGTGTGCACTTGTCGGGACAGATAATGAGCAGTTCTTC. Amino acids: CASSQDVCALVGTDNEQFF.

The gene calls are TRBV11-3 and TRBJ2-1, with 7 bases aligning to TRBD2. The J segment lost 0 bases and the V segment lost 5 bases, leaving 4 bases of the junction unmatched. Germline assignment: CDR1 SGHNT and CDR2 YENEEA. The CDR3 length is 15 residues. The CDR3 spells CASSPRGDSYNEQFF. CDR3 in DNA: TGTGCCAGCAGCCCCCGGGGGGACTCCTACAATGAGCAGTTCTTC.

This clone has at least ten counts. The chain is built from TRBV7-2 and TRBJ1-1, with D maybe TRBD1 (6 bases). CDR1 SGHTA and CDR2 FQGNSA come from the germline V gene. Trimming took off 6 bases at V and 0 bases at J, with 17 bases between the two ends. The CDR3 runs 16 residues. As DNA, the CDR3 is TGTGCCAGCAGTTTGTTTGCCGGACAGCTGAACACTGAAGCTTTCTTT. Translating it yields CASSLFAGQLNTEAFF. The entire variable domain, with the rest obtained from reference TRBV7-2 and TRBJ1-1, is as follows: GAGVSQSPSNKVTEKGKDVELRCDPISGHTALYWYRQSLGQGLEFLIYFQGNSAPDKSGLPSDRFSAERTGGSVSTLTIQRTQQEDSAVYLCASSLFAGQLNTEAFFGQGTRLTVV.

The chain is built from TRBV7-8 and TRBJ1-6; TRBD1 agrees at 8 bases. In germline, CDR1 is SGHVS, CDR2 FQNEAQ. J gave up 10 bases and V 3 bases, and 5 bases lay outside the gene matches. There are 14 residues in the CDR3. CDR3 sequence (DNA): TGTGCCAGCAGCTTCGGGACAGGAGGGTCACCCCTCCACTTT. It specifies CASSFGTGGSPLHF.

The chain links TRBV30 to TRBJ2-5; TRBD2 matches 8 bases. This CDR3 spans 15 amino acids. Germline V gene sequence: CDR1 GTSNPN, CDR2 SVGIG (reference sequence). J was trimmed by 5 bases and V by 0 bases; bases with no gene match: 8. CDR3 coding DNA: TGTGCCTGGAGTGTGGGCGGGGGGTCTGGCGAGACCCAGTACTTC. Its protein product is CAWSVGGGSGETQYF.

The gene calls are TRBV5-1 and TRBJ1-2; 8 positions match TRBD1. Germline CDR1 is SGHRS and CDR2 is YFSETQ. V dropped 4 bases and J dropped 2; count of bases not matched to a gene: 4. The CDR3 extends over 14 amino acids. The CDR3: CASSPRTGNYGYTF. CDR3 coding DNA: TGCGCCAGCAGCCCCCGGACAGGGAACTATGGCTACACCTTC.

The V call is TRBV10-3, the J call TRBJ1-1; 7 bases fit TRBD1. J lost 6 bases, V lost 10 bases, and 14 bases had no gene match. Germline lookup yields CDR1 ENHRY and CDR2 SYGVKD. The CDR3 extends over 14 amino acids. In DNA, the CDR3 is TGTGCCACTGAACAGCAAATTCAGGGGGCTGAAGCTTTCTTT. It is translated as CATEQQIQGAEAFF.

This rearrangement joins TRBV12-5 to TRBJ1-3, with TRBD1 matching over 12 bases. The CDR3 runs to 18 residues. The V segment lost 0 bases and the J segment 1 base; nucleotides outside the gene matches: 4. Germline-derived CDR1 and CDR2 are LGHNT and FRNRAP. In nucleotides, the CDR3 is TGTGCTAGTGGTTTGGTACGGGACAGGGGGCTGTCTGGAAACACCATATATTTT. Its translation is CASGLVRDRGLSGNTIYF.

The V gene is TRBV10-2, the J gene TRBJ1-6; D is perhaps TRBD1 (6 bases). Germline V lookup: CDR1 WSHSY, CDR2 SAAADI. The CDR3 sequence is 14 residues long. V was pared by 3 bases and J by 7 bases, with 10 bases between. The CDR3 bases are TGCGCCAGCAGTGAAGCAGGGGTGAATTCACCCCTCCACTTT. Translation: CASSEAGVNSPLHF.

The J gene is TRBJ2-1, the V gene TRBV29-1; 8 nucleotides agree with TRBD1. The CDR3 spans 11 residues. Germline CDR1 reads SQVTM; CDR2 reads ANQGSEA. The V gene end was trimmed by 7 bases and the J gene end by 8 bases; junction bases not matched to a gene: 4. The CDR3 coding sequence is TGCAGCGCGAGGACAGGGCATGAGCAGTTCTTC. It codes for CSARTGHEQFF.

This chain connects TRBV4-1 to TRBJ2-7; D is undetermined. V lost 0 bases, J lost 4 bases, and 13 bases lay in between. The germline V gene has CDR1 MGHRA and CDR2 YSYEKL. This CDR3 spans 15 amino acids. The CDR3 DNA follows: TGCGCCAGCAGCCAAGAAGTCCCAGACTGGTACGAGCAGTACTTC. It codes for CASSQEVPDWYEQYF.

The chain employs TRBV12-5 and TRBJ1-2; TRBD1 might be the D (5 bases). Trimming cost V 5 bases and J 4 bases, with 23 bases left between them. The CDR3 extends over 17 amino acids. Germline CDR1 reads LGHNT; CDR2 reads FRNRAP. The CDR3 nucleotides read TGTGCTAGTGGTATGCCGACTCGGGGGACCCCGGGCTATGGCTACACCTTC. Encoded protein: CASGMPTRGTPGYGYTF.

This sequence joins TRBV7-9 and TRBJ1-1; 7 bases are shared with TRBD1. Germline V gene data show CDR1 as SEHNR and CDR2 as FQNEAQ (reference sequence). V dropped 5 bases and J dropped 8; count of bases not matched to a gene: 2. This CDR3 has 11 amino acids. CDR3 protein: CASSVGQEAFF. CDR3 coding DNA: TGTGCCAGCAGCGTGGGACAGGAAGCTTTCTTT.

This chain joins TRBV27 and TRBJ1-4, with TRBD1 identical over 10 bases. With 5 bases clipped from V and 4 bases from J, the junction kept 7 bases outside the gene matches. The germline gives CDR1 MNHEY, CDR2 SMNVEV (reference sequence). This CDR3 is 16 amino acids long. The CDR3 is CASSPYRDRGNEKLFF. Written as DNA, the CDR3 is TGTGCCAGCAGTCCATACCGGGACAGGGGTAATGAAAAACTGTTTTTT.

This clone came up once. The gene calls are TRBV7-7 and TRBJ1-5; TRBD1 is a possible D gene (6 bases). The CDR3 has 18 amino acids. Per the germline V gene, CDR1 is SSHAT and CDR2 is FNYEAQ (reference sequence). V lost 5 bases, J lost 0 bases, and 20 bases lay in between. The CDR3 DNA follows: TGTGCCAGCAGCCAAGAACAGGGTCATACCGATAGCAATCAGCCCCAGCATTTT. This sequence encodes CASSQEQGHTDSNQPQHF.

V gene TRBV2 combines with J gene TRBJ1-5; weak D call: TRBD1 (5 bases). V lost 3 bases to trimming and J lost 3 bases, with 6 bases between them. CDR1 is SNHLY, CDR2 FYNNEI, per germline. The CDR3 is made up of 13 amino acids. The CDR3 loop reads CASSEDNNQPQHF. The CDR3 DNA is TGTGCCAGCAGTGAGGACAACAATCAGCCCCAGCATTTT.

The rearrangement uses TRBV19 and TRBJ1-4; D gene uncertain. Trimming stripped 1 base from V and 5 bases from J, with 14 bases between. The germline V gene has CDR1 LNHDA and CDR2 SQIVND (reference sequence). The length of the CDR3 is 16 residues. DNA for the CDR3: TGTGCCAGTAGTATAGGGGCGGGAACGGAAAATGAAAAACTGTTTTTT. Encoded protein: CASSIGAGTENEKLFF. Based on the CDR3 plus reference TRBV19 and TRBJ1-4, the full variable domain is DGGITQSPKYLFRKEGQNVTLSCEQNLNHDAMYWYRQDPGQGLRLIYYSQIVNDFQKGDIAEGYSVSREKKESFPLTVTSAQKNPTAFYLCASSIGAGTENEKLFFGSGTQLSVL.

The table lists this clone with a count of one. The CDR3 DNA reads as TGTGCCAGCACAGGGCGGGGGTATCAGCCCCAGCATTTT. Translated: CASTGRGYQPQHF. The rearrangement links TRBV28 to TRBJ1-5, with D perhaps matching TRBD1 (5 bases). V lost 7 bases, J lost 5 bases, and 12 bases lay in between. This CDR3 spans 13 amino acids. From germline, CDR1 is MDHEN and CDR2 SYDVKM. The entire variable domain, with the rest obtained from reference TRBV28 and TRBJ1-5, is as follows: DVKVTQSSRYLVKRTGEKVFLECVQDMDHENMFWYRQDPGLGLRLIYFSYDVKMKEKGDIPEGYSVSREKKERFSLILESASTNQTSMYLCASTGRGYQPQHFGDGTRLSIL.

This chain joins TRBV6-5 and TRBJ2-1; D might be TRBD2 (6 bases). This CDR3 contains 15 residues. Germline assignment: CDR1 MNHEY and CDR2 SVGAGI. V gave up 6 bases and J gave up 0 bases, with 12 bases separating them. As DNA, the CDR3 is TGTGCCAGCAGCCGGGACTGGAGCTCCTACAATGAGCAGTTCTTC. Its translation is CASSRDWSSYNEQFF.